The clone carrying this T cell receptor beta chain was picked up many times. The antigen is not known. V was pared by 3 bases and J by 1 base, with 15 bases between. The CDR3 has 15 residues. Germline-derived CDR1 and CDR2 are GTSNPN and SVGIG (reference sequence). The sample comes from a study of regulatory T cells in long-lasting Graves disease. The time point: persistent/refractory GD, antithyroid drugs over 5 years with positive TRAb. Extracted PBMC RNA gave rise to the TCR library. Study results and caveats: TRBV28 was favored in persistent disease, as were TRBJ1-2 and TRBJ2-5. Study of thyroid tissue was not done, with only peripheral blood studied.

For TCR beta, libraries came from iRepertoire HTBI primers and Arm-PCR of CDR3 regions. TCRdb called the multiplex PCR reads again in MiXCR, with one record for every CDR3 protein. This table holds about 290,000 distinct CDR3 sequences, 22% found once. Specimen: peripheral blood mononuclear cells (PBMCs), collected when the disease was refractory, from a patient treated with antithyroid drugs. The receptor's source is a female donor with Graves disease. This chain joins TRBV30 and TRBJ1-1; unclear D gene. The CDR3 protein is CAWRVQGGSNTEAFF. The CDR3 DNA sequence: TGTGCCTGGAGAGTTCAAGGAGGCTCGAACACTGAAGCTTTCTTT.